This TCR beta chain was captured by sequencing in a study of blood T cell repertoires in COVID-19. Libraries were prepared by immunoSEQ multiplex PCR; TCRdb keeps only in-frame clonotypes and omits some of them. The repertoire holds roughly 100,000 clones, with roughly 80% as singletons. Germline V CDR1 and CDR2: LNHNV, YYDKDF (reference sequence). The trim removed 3 bases at V and 3 bases at J, leaving 11 bases unmatched. The CDR3 length is 16 residues. The gene calls are TRBV15 and TRBJ2-7; TRBD1 matches at 7 bases. Sequencing used peripheral blood. This receptor was taken from a woman aged 70-85 years with acute or convalescent COVID-19. The CDR3 here is CATSSTRGLPFYEQYF. The CDR3 coding sequence is TGTGCCACCAGCAGTACAAGGGGGCTCCCTTTCTACGAGCAGTACTTC.